The next 20 T cell receptor beta chains were all read from a single sample in a study of blood T cell repertoires in COVID-19. Clones were read by immunoSEQ multiplex PCR, and TCRdb kept only the in-frame ones, dropping some. The sample has about 100,000 clones, approximately 92% seen once. Sample: peripheral blood. Receptor source: a man in his forties or fifties with active COVID-19.

This rearrangement joins TRBV30 to TRBJ1-2, with D uncertain. V was shortened by 5 bases and J by 3 bases, with 4 bases between the two germline ends. Per the germline V gene, CDR1 is GTSNPN and CDR2 is SVGIG (reference sequence). This CDR3 contains 10 residues. CDR3 in DNA: TGTGCCTGGCTCTACTATGGCTACACCTTC. It translates to CAWLYYGYTF.

This clone has more than one count but fewer than ten. V usage is TRBV19 and J usage is TRBJ1-5; 9 positions agree with TRBD1. The ends lost 8 bases at V and 5 bases at J; junction bases unmatched: 4. Germline V gene lookup returns CDR1 LNHDA and CDR2 SQIVND (reference sequence). The CDR3 runs 13 residues. CDR3 amino acids: CASWTGVDQPQHF. The CDR3 DNA follows: TGTGCCAGTTGGACAGGGGTGGATCAGCCCCAGCATTTT.

The chain has TRBV9 and TRBJ2-2; 10 bases are shared with TRBD2. The CDR3 is 16 residues long. The J segment lost 7 bases and the V segment lost 4 bases, leaving 10 bases of the junction unmatched. Germline loops: CDR1 SGDLS, CDR2 YYNGEE. The CDR3 loop is CASSPPGLAIGGELFF. CDR3 coding DNA: TGTGCCAGCAGCCCTCCGGGACTAGCGATCGGCGGGGAGCTGTTTTTT.

The chain joins TRBV18 to TRBJ2-7; the D gene is possibly TRBD1 (5 bases). The CDR3 length is 14 residues. Germline V gene data show CDR1 as KGHSH and CDR2 as LQKENI. Trimming took off 6 bases at V and 0 bases at J, with 12 bases between the two ends. Written as DNA, the CDR3 is TGTGCCAGCTCCCTGCAGGGATTCTCCTACGAGCAGTACTTC. Translating gives CASSLQGFSYEQYF. The variable domain in full, completed from reference TRBV18 and TRBJ2-7, reads NAGVMQNPRHLVRRRGQEARLRCSPMKGHSHVYWYRQLPEEGLKFMVYLQKENIIDESGMPKERFSAEFPKEGPSILRIQQVVRGDSAAYFCASSLQGFSYEQYFGPGTRLTVT.

V is TRBV7-6 and J is TRBJ2-3, with TRBD1 matching over 7 bases. Germline CDR1 reads SGHVS; CDR2 reads FNYEAQ. Unmatched junction bases numbered 4, after V lost 2 bases and J lost 2 bases. This CDR3 spans 15 amino acids. The CDR3 nucleotides read TGTGCCAGCAGCTTATCTGAGGGGGCCACAGATACGCAGTATTTT. This codes for CASSLSEGATDTQYF.

The J gene is TRBJ1-5, the V gene TRBV28, with 11 bases fitting TRBD1. Germline values: CDR1 MDHEN, CDR2 SYDVKM. The J segment lost 5 bases and the V segment lost 7 bases, leaving 7 bases of the junction unmatched. The CDR3 extends over 15 amino acids. The CDR3 DNA follows: TGTGCCAGCACCGGGGACAGGGGGTGGGATCAGCCCCAGCATTTT. Its translation is CASTGDRGWDQPQHF.

The genes are TRBV7-9 and TRBJ2-5, with D unresolved. The germline V gene encodes CDR1 SEHNR and CDR2 FQNEAQ (reference sequence). V was clipped by 1 base and J by 10 bases, with 10 bases between them. This CDR3 comprises 12 residues. CDR3 in amino acids: CASSLEAGGQYF. The CDR3 DNA reads as TGTGCCAGCAGCTTAGAAGCCGGCGGCCAGTACTTC.

The chain carries TRBV5-4 and TRBJ1-2; 7 nucleotides agree with TRBD1. The CDR3 loop spans 15 amino acids. Germline V CDR1 and CDR2: SGHNT, YYREEE (reference sequence). The V gene end was trimmed by 0 bases and the J gene end by 4 bases; junction bases not matched to a gene: 6. The CDR3 protein is CASSLVGGQIYGYTF. CDR3 in DNA: TGTGCCAGCAGCTTGGTCGGGGGACAGATCTATGGCTACACCTTC.

The rearrangement uses TRBV7-2 and TRBJ2-3; 8 nucleotides align to TRBD1. The CDR3 is made up of 16 amino acids. Germline CDR1 is SGHTA and CDR2 is FQGNSA. The junction had 5 bases not matched to a gene; V was cut back by 1 base and J by 2 bases. Written as DNA, the CDR3 is TGTGCCAGCAGCTTAGTGGCAGGGGGCGACACAGATACGCAGTATTTT. Translation gives CASSLVAGGDTDTQYF. Full variable domain (missing parts from reference TRBV7-2 and TRBJ2-3): GAGVSQSPSNKVTEKGKDVELRCDPISGHTALYWYRQSLGQGLEFLIYFQGNSAPDKSGLPSDRFSAERTGGSVSTLTIQRTQQEDSAVYLCASSLVAGGDTDTQYFGPGTRLTVL.

The genes are TRBV3-1 (or the pseudogene TRBV3-2) and TRBJ1-3; 8 positions match TRBD1. This CDR3 has 15 amino acids. V dropped 3 bases and J dropped 2; count of bases not matched to a gene: 3. Germline V gene sequence: CDR1 LGHDT, CDR2 YNNKEL (reference sequence). The chain's CDR3 is CASSQGTGPGNTIYF. In DNA, the CDR3 is TGTGCCAGCAGCCAGGGGACAGGCCCTGGAAACACCATATATTTT.

This chain connects TRBV11-2 to TRBJ2-5, with D perhaps TRBD2 (6 bases). Trimming stripped 0 bases from V and 7 bases from J, with 12 bases between. The CDR3 is 14 amino acids. Germline V gives CDR1 SGHAT, CDR2 FQNNGV. The CDR3 sequence is CASSLDGGTGTQYF. The CDR3 coding sequence is TGTGCCAGCAGCTTAGACGGGGGTACGGGGACCCAGTACTTC.

V is TRBV6-4 and J is TRBJ1-6, with D hard to call. Trimming removed 3 bases at V and 9 bases at J, with 15 bases between. The CDR3 covers 15 residues. CDR1 is MRHNA, CDR2 SNTAGT, per germline. For the CDR3, the DNA is TGTGCCAGCAGTGAAATCAGCGACTTCGGTTCACCCCTCCACTTT. It codes for CASSEISDFGSPLHF.

V and J are TRBV9 and TRBJ1-1; D call uncertain. The length of the CDR3 is 14 residues. CDR1 SGDLS and CDR2 YYNGEE come from the germline V gene. Trimming cost V 4 bases and J 4 bases, with 14 bases left between them. CDR3 protein: CASSPHQEGTEAFF. For the CDR3, the DNA is TGTGCCAGCAGCCCCCACCAGGAGGGCACTGAAGCTTTCTTT.

This clone was seen a single time. The chain couples TRBV7-3 to TRBJ2-7, with D perhaps matching TRBD1 (6 bases). V was pared by 5 bases and J by 6 bases, with 17 bases between. This CDR3 has 14 amino acids. Germline-derived CDR1 and CDR2 are SGHTA and FQGTGA. CDR3 loop: CASSPQTGSGEQYF. The CDR3, as DNA: TGTGCCAGCAGCCCACAAACAGGGTCGGGCGAGCAGTACTTC.

CDR3 loop: CASSLSPPSGRFTDTQYF. For the CDR3, the DNA is TGTGCCAGCAGTTTATCGCCGCCTAGCGGGCGATTCACAGATACGCAGTATTTT. J is TRBJ2-3 and V is TRBV27, with 8 nucleotides matching TRBD2. The V gene end was trimmed by 0 bases and the J gene end by 2 bases; junction bases not matched to a gene: 10. Germline CDR1 and CDR2: MNHEY and SMNVEV (reference sequence). The CDR3 runs to 18 residues.

This clone was counted only a few times. The CDR3 is CASSQAGTANSYEQYF. CDR3 nucleotides: TGTGCCAGCAGCCAGGCCGGGACAGCCAACTCCTACGAGCAGTACTTC. The chain employs TRBV4-2 and TRBJ2-7; 7 nucleotides line up with TRBD1. V lost 3 bases and J lost 0; bases outside the gene matches: 8. There are 16 residues in the CDR3. Germline V CDR1 and CDR2: LGHNA, YNFKEQ.

This clone was recorded only once. The J gene is TRBJ2-3, the V gene TRBV7-9, with D tentatively TRBD2 (5 bases). This CDR3 has 12 amino acids. V was trimmed by 4 bases and J by 10 bases, leaving 12 bases between them. Per the germline V gene, CDR1 is SEHNR and CDR2 is FQNEAQ (reference sequence). This CDR3 is CASSSEAAAQYF. In nucleotides, the CDR3 is TGTGCCAGCAGCTCGGAGGCGGCAGCGCAGTATTTT.

The rearrangement uses TRBV10-3 and TRBJ2-5; TRBD2 aligns across 9 bases. This CDR3 spans 16 amino acids. CDR1 is ENHRY, CDR2 SYGVKD, per germline. V lost 3 bases and J lost 2; bases outside the gene matches: 7. In nucleotides, the CDR3 is TGTGCCATCAGTGATTATGAGACTAGCGGACAAGAGACCCAGTACTTC. It is translated as CAISDYETSGQETQYF.

The V call is TRBV3-1 (or the pseudogene TRBV3-2), the J call TRBJ2-5; 10 positions agree with TRBD2. Trimming removed 1 base from V and 7 bases from J; junction bases left unmatched: 3. Germline values: CDR1 LGHDT, CDR2 YNNKEL (reference sequence). The CDR3 sequence is 14 residues long. The CDR3 nucleotides are TGTGCCAGCAGCCAAGGACTAGCGGGCGGGACCCAGTACTTC. Residues: CASSQGLAGGTQYF.

The V and J genes are TRBV10-2 and TRBJ2-7; D is possibly TRBD2 (6 bases). This CDR3 is 14 amino acids long. Trimming took 3 bases from V and 2 from J, leaving 11 bases between them. Germline V lookup: CDR1 WSHSY, CDR2 SAAADI. The CDR3 loop reads CASSDNSGTYEQYF. CDR3 in DNA: TGCGCCAGCAGTGACAATAGCGGTACCTACGAGCAGTACTTC.